Sequencing of this T cell receptor (beta chain) was carried out in a study of cytomegalovirus exposure and HLA in healthy donors (dated by TCRdb to the late 2010s). Background on the whole study: An earlier analysis of roughly 570 of the donors reported about 280 Gb of sequence data and 95 million to 120 million unique TCR beta sequences obtained from some 200 million T cells. Both class I and class II loci were covered by HLA typing, at four-digit resolution. A later analysis re-examined previously published TCR beta repertoires from more than 600 donors and added high-resolution HLA genotyping to investigate patterns of TCR occurrence. Several DR-DQ haplotypes were handled as single units for association and clustering, since linkage in the cohort was strong. Alongside the repertoire data, information on donor age, sex, ethnicity and CMV serostatus was compiled. Rather than using new phenotypic data, the later analysis identified candidate immune exposures from TCR beta sequences and from how often those sequences occurred across donors. Among some 400 genotyped donors of the cohort, an average of roughly 230,000 unique TCR beta nucleotide sequences was sequenced per donor, of which about 18% were non-productive. Of the roughly 400 genotyped donors, approximately 80% fell in the genetic ancestry cluster associated with self-reported Caucasian donors. In addition to the first cohort of 500 to 850 subjects, a separate validation cohort of 120 different subjects was used. To predict cytomegalovirus infection status, the study combined high-throughput TCR immunosequencing, statistical association of individual TCRs with disease status, and machine learning. An earlier analysis of 587 of the donors applied high-throughput TCR beta sequencing to assess whether each TCR beta V gene segment acted as functional or pseudogenic. Every repertoire in the discovery cohort had been generated on one and the same sequencing platform. An early release covering roughly 580 HLA-typed donors comprised about 300 gigabases of sequencing data and roughly 86 million unique TCR sequences. The study aimed to test whether cataloging public T cell receptors could reveal signatures of past pathogen exposure. The number of typed donors differed by locus: about 629-630 for A, B, C, DRB1 and DQB1; 500 to 550 for DQA1; over 600 for DPA1; and roughly 450 for DPB1. Genome-wide SNP genotypes for about 65% of the roughly 700 donors were used in a later genetic analysis, which treated that subset as a discovery cohort. Using immunosequencing, the study profiled T cell repertoires from around 670 subjects and related those repertoires to cytomegalovirus serostatus. What the work shows at the level of the full study, not this receptor alone: Strong co-occurrence of HLA alleles, especially DR and DQ, made assigning TCR associations to individual alleles difficult. The earlier analysis of about 600 of the donors excluded 15 to 20 rarely observed V segments, including chromosome 9 orphons, because counts were too low. Only TCR beta chains were sequenced in this cohort, and the absence of alpha or paired-chain data limited detectable features. Because some donors lacked HLA typing at each locus, the association tests relied only on the typed subset. The only immune exposure information available for the cohort was CMV serostatus. Most TCR sequences were observed very rarely across donors, whereas some public TCRs were present in many individuals. Some IMGT-functional V segments, including TRBV6-2 and TRBV6-3, could not be distinguished by the 87-base-pair reads and were therefore excluded. In a later analysis, the rate of TCR association differed among HLA loci, with DRB1 alleles having the most associated TCRs and HLA-C alleles having the fewest. A later analysis reported that several top co-occurrence clusters appeared linked to parvovirus B19, influenza, CMV and Epstein-Barr virus. A later analysis found that HLA-associated TCR beta chains were more clonally expanded and had lower generation probabilities than equally common non-associated chains. Correlated functional status among segregating V segments might be attributable to linkage disequilibrium, but an unknown experimental factor could not be ruled out. In both the original and validation cohorts, the classifier was reported to diagnose cytomegalovirus status with high specificity and sensitivity. A further reported finding was that TCR beta sequences accurately predicted the HLA-A and HLA-B alleles for most subjects in the first cohort. In an earlier analysis of 587 of the donors, most TCR beta V segments appeared in productive rearrangements about 90% or about 30% of the time, broadly matching IMGT annotations. In the study, around 150 TCR beta chains were listed as associated with cytomegalovirus. In vitro tests confirmed that three of the cytomegalovirus-associated TCR beta chains recognize cytomegalovirus antigens. Specific HLA alleles were associated with more than 15,000 TCR beta sequences at a false discovery rate of 0.05 in a later analysis. The presence/absence analyses assumed that sequencing depth was roughly uniform across donors, and that assumption may not be true. An association between a missense DCLRE1C variant and V-gene and J-gene trimming of TCR beta chains was found in a later genetic analysis and replicated in an independent cohort. Compared with the roughly 720-donor mean, donors in an Asian-associated ancestry cluster had fewer N-insertions in productive TCRs, according to a later genetic analysis. The authors suggested that the approach could potentially be extended to other disease states and immunological phenotypes. A later analysis found that most CMV-associated TCR beta chains appeared HLA-restricted, with HLA associations seemingly driven largely by CMV exposure. A group of highly shared sequence variants was considered likely to be a technical artifact of the sequencing pipeline.

Spanning cysteine to phenylalanine, the CDR3 consists of 14 amino acids. Only the CDR3 DNA stays, 42 bases, in frame from base 1. Trimming leaves V shorter by 3 bases and J shorter by 5 bases, with the junction holding 10 bases beyond the gene matches. CDR1 and CDR2 are drawn from the germline V gene: SQVTM, ANQGSEA. As to this clone: It lacks a known antigen. Per-nucleotide qualities are absent, and no much larger clonotype sits a single base away. Additional DNA sequences in this sample encode the identical CDR3.

Library preparation was by the immunoSEQ multiplex PCR assay. A mixture of 60 forward primers for TCR Vbeta segments and 13 reverse primers for TCR Jbeta segments was used in the multiplex PCR. The CDR3 region of rearranged TCR beta genes was amplified from genomic DNA with a multiplex PCR assay. On the Illumina HiSeq System, the amplified TCR beta libraries were sequenced as 87-base-pair reads. From the authors' description of their analysis: A later analysis counted about 76 million unique TCR beta chains across the 690 or so repertoires, and roughly 9.9 million of these chains were shared by at least two donors. Raw reads were error-corrected and collapsed into unique sequences with a nearest-neighbor algorithm that merged closely related sequences to remove PCR and sequencing errors. V, D and J gene segments were assigned by aligning CDR3 sequences to IMGT reference sequences. For a sequence to be retained, a match of at least six nucleotides to both a V gene segment and a J gene segment was required. A rearrangement counted as productive if the CDR3 had no stop codons and remained in frame with V and J, and every other rearrangement counted as non-productive. CDR3 was defined by IMGT convention, running from the second conserved V-encoded cysteine to the conserved J-encoded phenylalanine. In an earlier analysis of around 600 of the donors, sequences lacking an unambiguous match to a single V gene segment were excluded. In an earlier analysis of several hundred of the donors, a V segment was called functional when productive rearrangements were above 56.7%, and segregating when the standard deviation between donors exceeded 5%. A statistical classification framework was developed to diagnose cytomegalovirus status using the catalog of TCR beta chain sequences. V and J gene assignment, in a later analysis, came from comparing TCR nucleotide sequences with IMGT/GENE-DB human TR gene sequences. The TCRdist pipeline was used in a later analysis to assign CDR3 sequences and most-parsimonious VDJ recombination scenarios. In a later analysis, each TCR beta chain was defined by its CDR3 amino acid sequence together with its V-gene family, and reads lacking a unique V-gene family were excluded. As a way to deal with suspected cross-contamination and a sequencing artifact, a later analysis dropped 592 nucleotide sequences that were highly shared and had low generation probability. In a later analysis, a clonal expansion index for each public chain was calculated from normalized within-repertoire ranks of inferred template counts. A later analysis computed generation probabilities with a VDJ recombination model fitted to out-of-frame rearrangements, and checked the results against IGoR. In a later analysis, TCR-TCR, TCR-HLA and TCR-CMV co-occurrence was scored with hypergeometric tests, and a repertoire-size bias correction was applied to TCR pairs. To estimate false discovery rates, a later analysis permuted the HLA or CMV assignments 20 times. In a later analysis, co-occurring TCRs were grouped with DBSCAN, and TCRdist sequence similarity was added when clustering was performed within HLA-allele-positive subsets. Repertoires with fewer than 30,000 or more than 120,000 public chains were left out of co-occurrence clustering, as were a handful of repertoires with anomalous nucleotide sharing. TCRdb carries this immuneACCESS record with in-frame sequences only. Its versions omit some clonotypes, under half of them owing to an unresolved V gene in the studies checked, with the rest unexplained. The DNA was the basis for D and trimming; V, J and clone size are from that table. Present in this sample are about 160,000 clones, around 80% of which were seen just once. Around 6.5% of the sample is held by the ten biggest clonotypes.

The cohort consisted of hundreds of healthy bone marrow donors. Cohort members were all nominally healthy when sampled, although unrecorded immune exposures were likely present. The donor was CMV seropositive and belonged to the group of about 290 seropositive cohort members. A peripheral blood sample was collected from each donor, and TCR beta sequencing was performed on peripheral blood mononuclear cells. Genomic DNA was extracted from the blood cell samples with the Qiagen DNeasy Blood Extraction Kit. The rearranged chain carries TRBV29-1 and TRBJ2-7, with 7 central nucleotides matching TRBD1. This sequence was found in a male donor in good health and CMV-seropositive. The sequencing input was PBMCs. The encoded CDR3 is CSVEDRGRVHEQYF. The DNA sequence is as follows: TGCAGCGTTGAGGATAGGGGGCGCGTCCACGAGCAGTACTTC.